This TCR beta chain was sequenced for a study of cytomegalovirus exposure and HLA in healthy donors. The V gene lost 5 bases and the J gene lost 4 bases, with 8 bases spanning the gap. Germline-derived CDR1 and CDR2 are ENHRY and SYGVKD. The CDR3 consists of 13 residues. Only in-frame clones appear in the TCRdb table, and some are missing; sequencing was by immunoSEQ multiplex PCR. The sample comprises approximately 160,000 clones, around 96% of which are singletons, and roughly 1% rests with the top ten. Specimen: PBMCs. V usage is TRBV10-3 and J usage is TRBJ2-2; TRBD1 is a possible D gene (6 bases). The receptor's source is a woman between 18 and 30 years old in good health and CMV-seronegative. As DNA, the CDR3 is TGTGCCATCAGTCAGGGGTTCACCGGGGAGCTGTTTTTT. This gives the protein CAISQGFTGELFF.